The 13 T cell receptor beta chains listed next were all sequenced from one sample in a study of blood T cell repertoires in COVID-19. TCRdb's copy holds only in-frame clones and misses some; the assay was immunoSEQ multiplex PCR. This table holds about 160,000 clones, 70% to 80% found once. What was sequenced was peripheral blood. The receptors derive from a woman aged 55-75 years with COVID-19, enrolled during active disease.

The chain is built from TRBV4-2 and TRBJ1-3; D may be TRBD1 (5 bases). Germline loops: CDR1 LGHNA, CDR2 YNFKEQ. The CDR3 totals 14 residues. V lost 2 bases and J lost 4, with 9 bases in between. The CDR3 here is CASSQRGLGNTIYF. In nucleotides, the CDR3 is TGTGCCAGCAGCCAACGGGGGTTGGGAAACACCATATATTTT.

The gene calls are TRBV10-3 and TRBJ1-2, with D tentatively TRBD1 (5 bases). CDR1 is ENHRY and CDR2 is SYGVKD in the germline V gene. V was shortened by 2 bases and J by 5 bases, with 9 bases between the two germline ends. The CDR3 extends over 13 amino acids. The CDR3: CAISEGGIYGYTF. The CDR3 coding sequence is TGTGCCATCAGTGAGGGGGGGATTTATGGCTACACCTTC.

The genes are TRBV6-4 and TRBJ2-3, with a weak D call TRBD1 (5 bases). V lost 3 bases, J lost 2 bases, and 12 bases lay in between. CDR3 length: 15 amino acids. Looked up from germline, CDR1 is MRHNA and CDR2 is SNTAGT. In nucleotides, the CDR3 is TGTGCCAGCAGTGATGGGGCAGGCCCCACAGATACGCAGTATTTT. Amino acid sequence: CASSDGAGPTDTQYF.

The V gene is TRBV19, the J gene TRBJ2-5; tentatively, D is TRBD2 (5 bases). The V gene's germline CDR1 is LNHDA and CDR2 SQIVND (reference sequence). The CDR3 runs 14 residues. Trimming left V 10 bases short and J 4 bases short, with 19 bases between. The chain's CDR3 is CATQRDPRGETQYF. The DNA for the CDR3 is TGTGCCACCCAGAGAGACCCACGGGGAGAGACCCAGTACTTC.

The J gene is TRBJ1-5, the V gene TRBV19, with D perhaps matching TRBD1 (6 bases). The CDR3 covers 14 residues. The V end lost 4 bases, the J end lost 1 base, and 8 bases lay between the germline ends. The germline V gene encodes CDR1 LNHDA and CDR2 SQIVND (reference sequence). This chain's CDR3 is CASSKTGSNQPQHF. The CDR3 DNA reads TGTGCCAGTAGTAAAACAGGGAGCAATCAGCCCCAGCATTTT.

The V call is TRBV4-1, the J call TRBJ1-6, with D hard to call. The CDR3 covers 13 residues. V lost 0 bases, J lost 8 bases, and 5 bases lay in between. Germline V CDR1 and CDR2: MGHRA, YSYEKL. The CDR3 DNA reads as TGCGCCAGCAGCCAAGAAGGAGATTCACCCCTCCACTTT. It is translated as CASSQEGDSPLHF.

The J gene is TRBJ1-2, the V gene TRBV7-3; TRBD1 matches 7 bases. The CDR3 loop spans 13 amino acids. Germline CDR1 SGHTA, CDR2 FQGTGA. After removal of 5 bases from V and 6 bases from J, the junction contained 6 bases not matched to a gene. The CDR3 DNA reads TGTGCCAGCAGCCGCGACAGGGAACATGGCTACACCTTC. This translates into CASSRDREHGYTF.

DNA for the CDR3: TGTGCCAGCAGTCAGACAGGGGGCTTGAACGAGCAGTACTTC. Amino acids: CASSQTGGLNEQYF. This chain uses TRBV27 with TRBJ2-7; TRBD1 matches at 10 bases. Per germline, CDR1 MNHEY and CDR2 SMNVEV (reference sequence). V shed 5 bases and J 5 bases; nucleotides not matched to a gene: 6. The CDR3 spans 14 residues.

The chain uses TRBV29-1 and TRBJ1-1; 9 bases map to TRBD1. The junction had 9 bases not matched to a gene; V was cut back by 8 bases and J by 5 bases. Germline V gene sequence: CDR1 SQVTM, CDR2 ANQGSEA. There are 13 residues in the CDR3. In nucleotides, the CDR3 is TGCAGCATTTCCGGGACAGGGTTGACTGAAGCTTTCTTT. Translated, it gives CSISGTGLTEAFF.

As to this clone: Because the CDR3's place on the DNA is in doubt, the DNA is left out and the CDR3 is given as listed by TCRdb. The rearrangement links TRBV29-1 to TRBJ1-2; TRBD1, the D gene given by the table, was not confirmed from the DNA. Both ends counted, the CDR3 spans 10 residues. From germline, CDR1 is SQVTM and CDR2 ANQGSEA. CDR3 sequence reads: CSVATGAGLF.

The chain recombines TRBV6-5 with TRBJ1-1, with 9 bases aligning to TRBD1. J lost 2 bases, V lost 8 bases, and 9 bases had no gene match. The CDR3 contains 15 residues. CDR1 is MNHEY, CDR2 SVGAGI, per germline. DNA of the CDR3: TGTGCCAGCTTGAGTAGGACAGGGGAAAACACTGAAGCTTTCTTT. This encodes CASLSRTGENTEAFF.

This clone was detected ten times or more. The gene calls are TRBV7-2 and TRBJ1-6, with D hard to call. The CDR3 runs 16 residues. V was cut by 6 bases and J by 10 bases, with 22 bases left in between. Per the germline V gene, CDR1 is SGHTA and CDR2 is FQGNSA. The CDR3 DNA reads as TGTGCCAGCAGATGGGCAGGACTGATTGGAGACTCACCCCTCCACTTT. It codes for CASRWAGLIGDSPLHF.

This clone has just one count. The J gene is TRBJ2-3, the V gene TRBV7-9, with D possibly matching TRBD1 (6 bases). Germline V gene sequence: CDR1 SEHNR, CDR2 FQNEAQ (reference sequence). V lost 1 base and J lost 6, with 11 bases in between. The CDR3 has 14 residues. This CDR3 reads CASSLDQGFDTQYF. The CDR3, as DNA: TGTGCCAGCAGCTTAGACCAGGGGTTTGATACGCAGTATTTT.